Below, 17 T cell receptor beta chains from the same sample are listed, as sequenced in a study of beta chain features in type 1 diabetes (dated by TCRdb to 2017 to 2018). The library was built by means of the immunoSEQ multiplex PCR assay. The High Capacity cDNA Reverse Transcription Kit was used to reverse transcribe all of the isolated RNA, meaning that expressed TCRB transcripts were what got sequenced. TCRdb obtained this table from immuneACCESS and retained in-frame rearrangements with V and J assigned. These tables miss some clones; where compared with another copy, unresolved V genes account for less than half of the shortfall, and the remainder is unexplained. The sample records around 350,000 clones, approximately 12% of which are singletons. The ten largest make up less than 0.02% of the sample. The material sequenced was naive CD4+ T cells from blood. Interpreted using the paper, the cell subset or site label stands for: true naive CD4+ T cells. Receptors were obtained from a man aged 18 to 30 in good health.

The chain couples TRBV4-2 to TRBJ2-7, with D perhaps TRBD1 (7 bases). The CDR3 covers 18 residues. The V end lost 0 bases, the J end lost 0 bases, and 18 bases lay between the germline ends. Germline CDR1 and CDR2: LGHNA and YNFKEQ. CDR3 amino acids: CASSQDLGGTDGSYEQYF. The CDR3 nucleotides are TGTGCCAGCAGCCAAGATCTAGGGGGGACAGACGGCTCCTACGAGCAGTACTTC.

This rearrangement joins TRBV2 to TRBJ2-4; D gene unclear. The CDR3 consists of 14 residues. Trimming shortened V by 6 bases and J by 0 bases, and 9 bases separated the two germline ends. Germline values: CDR1 SNHLY, CDR2 FYNNEI. CDR3 residues: CASRPTVAKNIQYF. The CDR3 DNA is TGTGCCAGCAGACCCACAGTAGCCAAAAACATTCAGTACTTC.

The rearrangement uses TRBV9 and TRBJ2-3; D is perhaps TRBD2 (5 bases). The V gene's germline CDR1 is SGDLS and CDR2 YYNGEE. V lost 3 bases to trimming and J lost 6 bases, with 8 bases between them. This CDR3 has 12 residues. CDR3 nucleotides: TGTGCCAGCAGCGGTACTAGGGATACGCAGTATTTT. It yields the protein CASSGTRDTQYF.

CDR3: CASSRDFNQPQHF. In DNA, the CDR3 is TGCGCCAGCAGCCGGGATTTCAATCAGCCCCAGCATTTT. V is TRBV5-1 and J is TRBJ1-5, with unresolved D. In germline, CDR1 is SGHRS, CDR2 YFSETQ. The CDR3 length is 13 residues. Trimming pared 4 bases from V and 3 bases from J, leaving 8 bases between.

The chain links TRBV28 to TRBJ2-7; D unclear. The V end was cut by 3 bases, the J end by 2 bases, with 8 bases between. CDR3 length: 13 residues. In germline, CDR1 is MDHEN, CDR2 SYDVKM. DNA of the CDR3: TGTGCCAGCAGTTTTGGCGGCACCTACGAGCAGTACTTC. The encoded protein is CASSFGGTYEQYF.

This chain links TRBV18 with TRBJ1-1; no firm D call. Germline CDR1 reads KGHSH; CDR2 reads LQKENI. The V and J ends lost 2 bases and 0 bases respectively, with 7 bases between them. The CDR3 is made up of 14 amino acids. The chain's CDR3 is CASSPLAVNTEAFF. For the CDR3, the DNA is TGTGCCAGCTCACCATTGGCAGTGAACACTGAAGCTTTCTTT. Filled out from reference TRBV18 and TRBJ1-1, the complete variable domain reads NAGVMQNPRHLVRRRGQEARLRCSPMKGHSHVYWYRQLPEEGLKFMVYLQKENIIDESGMPKERFSAEFPKEGPSILRIQQVVRGDSAAYFCASSPLAVNTEAFFGQGTRLTVV.

The V call is TRBV28, the J call TRBJ1-5, with D hard to call. The CDR3 is 15 amino acids. Germline V gene lookup returns CDR1 MDHEN and CDR2 SYDVKM. Trimming shortened V by 6 bases and J by 7 bases, and 19 bases separated the two germline ends. The CDR3 is CASSPERGVGQPQHF. The CDR3, as DNA: TGTGCCAGCAGCCCCGAGCGGGGAGTAGGCCAGCCCCAGCATTTT.

This clone has a handful of counts. This sequence joins TRBV6-5 and TRBJ2-3, with TRBD2 matching 8 bases. This CDR3 comprises 15 residues. Germline loops: CDR1 MNHEY, CDR2 SVGAGI. With V trimmed by 0 bases and J by 6 bases, 5 bases remained unmatched. This CDR3 is CASSYSGLGMDTQYF. CDR3 DNA sequence: TGTGCCAGCAGTTACTCGGGACTAGGAATGGATACGCAGTATTTT.

This clone has just a few counts. The rearrangement joins TRBV29-1 to TRBJ1-2; perhaps TRBD1 as D (6 bases). V lost 3 bases to trimming and J lost 5 bases, with 7 bases between them. Germline values: CDR1 SQVTM, CDR2 ANQGSEA. This CDR3 is built from 11 residues. The CDR3 bases are TGCAGCGTTGACCAGGGGTATGGCTACACCTTC. Encoded protein: CSVDQGYGYTF.

This clone was seen a few times. This chain uses TRBV4-3 with TRBJ1-1; D possibly corresponds to TRBD1 (5 bases). The length of the CDR3 is 16 residues. Trimming left V 0 bases short and J 0 bases short, with 11 bases between. The germline V gene encodes CDR1 LGHNA and CDR2 YSLEER. CDR3 residues: CASSQDIIRVNTEAFF. The DNA of the CDR3 is TGCGCCAGCAGCCAAGATATTATCAGGGTGAACACTGAAGCTTTCTTT.

To note about this clone: Other DNA sequences within the sample encode an identical CDR3. The chain combines TRBV30 with TRBJ2-2; D unresolved. CDR3 length equals 13 residues. With 2 bases removed from V and 1 base from J, the gap between germline ends came to 5 bases. Germline-derived CDR1 and CDR2 are GTSNPN and SVGIG (reference sequence). CDR3 sequence: CAWSPKNTGELFF. In nucleotides, the CDR3 is TGTGCCTGGAGTCCTAAGAACACCGGGGAGCTGTTTTTT.

The chain carries TRBV28 and TRBJ1-3; D is possibly TRBD1 (6 bases). The V gene lost 5 bases and the J gene lost 4 bases, with 12 bases spanning the gap. CDR1 is MDHEN and CDR2 is SYDVKM in the germline V gene. This CDR3 region has 14 residues. The CDR3 spells CASSSGTRGNTIYF. The CDR3 DNA is TGTGCCAGCAGTAGCGGGACACGCGGAAACACCATATATTTT.

The V and J genes are TRBV28 and TRBJ1-3; D unclear. V was shortened by 8 bases and J by 7 bases, with 9 bases between the two germline ends. The CDR3 contains 11 residues. The germline V gene has CDR1 MDHEN and CDR2 SYDVKM. The CDR3 coding sequence is TGTGCCAGCGGCCTTTTGAACACCATATATTTT. Translated: CASGLLNTIYF.

This clone was counted at least ten times. The chain joins TRBV7-9 to TRBJ2-3; no definite D call. The V end lost 4 bases, the J end lost 1 base, and 3 bases lay between the germline ends. Germline V CDR1 and CDR2: SEHNR, FQNEAQ (reference sequence). The CDR3 has 12 amino acids. For the CDR3, the DNA is TGTGCCAGCAGCTCGGGCACAGATACGCAGTATTTT. It is translated as CASSSGTDTQYF.

This clone occurred a few times. The V and J genes are TRBV28 and TRBJ2-2, with TRBD1 matching over 7 bases. The J segment lost 2 bases and the V segment lost 6 bases, leaving 6 bases of the junction unmatched. This CDR3 comprises 15 residues. Germline V gene lookup returns CDR1 MDHEN and CDR2 SYDVKM. The CDR3 DNA sequence: TGTGCCAGCAGCCAAGGGACAGTAAACACCGGGGAGCTGTTTTTT. The encoded protein is CASSQGTVNTGELFF.

The rearrangement joins TRBV6-6 to TRBJ2-3; 12 nucleotides agree with TRBD2. The CDR3 has 15 amino acids. The junction had 1 base not matched to a gene; V was cut back by 2 bases and J by 4 bases. Germline CDR1 MNHNY, CDR2 SVGAGI (reference sequence). DNA of the CDR3: TGTGCCAGCAGTTACGGACTAGCGGGGCCAGATACGCAGTATTTT. Amino acid sequence: CASSYGLAGPDTQYF.

In this sample, this clone turned up a few times. J is TRBJ2-7 and V is TRBV7-3; 7 positions agree with TRBD1. The CDR3 has 15 residues. From germline, CDR1 is SGHTA and CDR2 FQGTGA. V gave up 5 bases and J gave up 6 bases; unmatched junction bases: 13. CDR3 bases: TGTGCCAGCAGCCTGGGACAGCTGAGGTCTGGCGAGCAGTACTTC. This sequence encodes CASSLGQLRSGEQYF.